This TCR beta chain was profiled in a study of blood T cell repertoires in COVID-19. The assay was immunoSEQ multiplex PCR, and TCRdb's table has in-frame clones only and misses some. The sample has over 350,000 clones, nearly 90% seen once. Recruitment covered about two dozen US areas and drew participants whose ages spanned roughly 18 to 95 years. The CDR3 is 12 amino acids. Trimming pared 5 bases from V and 8 bases from J, leaving 7 bases between. Germline-derived CDR1 and CDR2 are SGHVS and FNYEAQ. The clonotype comes from a woman between 18 and 30 years old with acute COVID-19. The sequenced sample consisted of PBMCs or T cells enriched from blood (not recorded which). The chain joins TRBV7-6 to TRBJ1-6; D gene unclear. This chain's CDR3 is CASSLQHSPLHF. The CDR3 DNA reads as TGTGCCAGCAGCCTACAGCATTCACCCCTCCACTTT.